Listed below are T cell receptor beta chains from one sample, sequenced in a study of T cell changes during pregnancy in multiple sclerosis. Using immunoSEQ multiplex PCR, the repertoire was profiled, and TCRdb retains in-frame clones only, with some absent. The sample lists about 31,000 clones, about nine tenths occurring once. This specimen was CD8+ T cells from peripheral blood mononuclear cells, taken in the second trimester of pregnancy. The receptors here all came from a female donor with multiple sclerosis, enrolled in a pregnancy study. The CDR3 runs from the conserved cysteine through the conserved F or W. Fields, in order: CDR3 DNA, CDR3 protein, J gene, D gene, clone size, V gene. D genes are given only for firm matches. Size tells how often a clone was seen (once, few, many) or the class of an expanded clone, and some rows leave it out.

TGTGCCATCAGTGGACAGGGTAACTACGAGCAGTACTTC	CAISGQGNYEQYF	TRBJ2-7	TRBD1	.	TRBV10-3
TGTGCCAGCAGCTTTCTTTACAATGAGCAGTTCTTC	CASSFLYNEQFF	TRBJ2-1	.	.	TRBV7-2
TGCAGCGTTGGGGTGGGACAGGGATTTAATCAGCCCCAGCATTTT	CSVGVGQGFNQPQHF	TRBJ1-5	TRBD1	.	TRBV29-1
TGTGCCAGCAGCTTCGAGCTGCGCACCGGGGAGCTGTTTTTT	CASSFELRTGELFF	TRBJ2-2	.	.	TRBV5-5
TGTGCCAGCAGCTGGGGACTAGCGGGAGAGGCGCGGTCCTACGAGCAGTACTTC	CASSWGLAGEARSYEQYF	TRBJ2-7	TRBD2	.	TRBV7-8
TGTGCCAGCCTCGGGACAGAGGGCTTTGGGGTTAAAAGCAATCAGCCCCAGCATTTT	CASLGTEGFGVKSNQPQHF	TRBJ1-5	TRBD1	.	TRBV19
TGTGCCAGCAGGCGGGGCCAGCGGGAGGAAATGGAATTCTTC	CASRRGQREEMEFF	TRBJ2-1	TRBD2	.	TRBV27
TGTGCCAGCAGCCCCAGGACTAGCGGACCCTACGAGCAGTACTTC	CASSPRTSGPYEQYF	TRBJ2-7	TRBD2	once	TRBV13
TGCAGCGTTGAAGACCCCGGACAGGGAGGCACTGAAGCTTTCTTT	CSVEDPGQGGTEAFF	TRBJ1-1	TRBD1	few	TRBV29-1
TGTGCCAGCAGGAGGGTCATAAGTGGTGAGGTCAATGAGCAGTTCTTC	CASRRVISGEVNEQFF	TRBJ2-1	.	.	TRBV2
TGTGCCAGCAGTGACTCGAGCGGGAGGGCCTCGGGTGAGCAGTTCTTC	CASSDSSGRASGEQFF	TRBJ2-1	TRBD2	once	TRBV6-4
TGTGCCAGCAGCCAAGAACTAGCGGGCAACCTCTACGAGCAGTACTTC	CASSQELAGNLYEQYF	TRBJ2-7	TRBD2	.	TRBV4-2
TGTGCCAGCAGCGCGACAGGGGGTAGGTTTAATGGCTACACCTTC	CASSATGGRFNGYTF	TRBJ1-2	TRBD1	.	TRBV7-9
TGTGCCAGCAGCTCGAGACTAGAGTCTGCCTACGAGCAGTACTTC	CASSSRLESAYEQYF	TRBJ2-7	.	.	TRBV13
TGTGCCAGCAGCTTAGATTCCGGGAGAGGTGGCTACACCTTC	CASSLDSGRGGYTF	TRBJ1-2	.	.	TRBV7-9
TGTGCCAGCAGCAAATCCCGGACAGAACCCCAAGAGACCCAGTACTTC	CASSKSRTEPQETQYF	TRBJ2-5	.	.	TRBV7-2
TGTGCCACCAGCAGAGAGGGGGGGACCTACGAGCAGTACTTC	CATSREGGTYEQYF	TRBJ2-7	TRBD2	.	TRBV15
TGTGCCAGCAGCTTGGTACAGGGGCCTTACTCCTACAATGAGCAGTTCTTC	CASSLVQGPYSYNEQFF	TRBJ2-1	TRBD1	.	TRBV5-4
TGTGCCAGCAGCTCTATTGACAGATTTAACTATGGCTACACCTTC	CASSSIDRFNYGYTF	TRBJ1-2	.	once	TRBV7-9
TGCAGCGTTGAAACAGCAACTAACTATGGCTACACCTTC	CSVETATNYGYTF	TRBJ1-2	.	.	TRBV29-1
TGTGCCACAGAGGACACCCTGAACACTGAAGCTTTCTTT	CATEDTLNTEAFF	TRBJ1-1	.	once	TRBV19
TGTGCCAGTAGCGTTTCCGGGTCCTACAATGAGCAGTTCTTC	CASSVSGSYNEQFF	TRBJ2-1	.	.	TRBV19
TGTGCCAGCAGTTGGGATAGCGGGACGTACGAGCAGTACTTC	CASSWDSGTYEQYF	TRBJ2-7	TRBD2	.	TRBV27
TGTGCCAGCACCCCCCTTGAGGCGAACACCGGGGAGCTGTTTTTT	CASTPLEANTGELFF	TRBJ2-2	.	.	TRBV27
TGCGCCAGCAGCCGGGGACAGGGAAATGGCTACACCTTC	CASSRGQGNGYTF	TRBJ1-2	TRBD1	.	TRBV5-1
TGTGCCAGCAGTCCCGCAGGGGGAGGCTACGAGCAGTACTTC	CASSPAGGGYEQYF	TRBJ2-7	.	.	TRBV27
TGTGCCAGCAGCTCTTCAACCGGGACAGGGACGGGCGAGCAGTACTTC	CASSSSTGTGTGEQYF	TRBJ2-7	TRBD1	.	TRBV7-2
TGTGCCAGCAGACAAACAGGGGATGGCTACGAGCAGTACTTC	CASRQTGDGYEQYF	TRBJ2-7	TRBD1	.	TRBV14
TGCGCCAGCAGCCCTGTGGCGGGAGCGCGCGAGCAGTACTTC	CASSPVAGAREQYF	TRBJ2-7	TRBD2	once	TRBV4-3
TGTGCCAGACGACGTGCGGGGACTACAAAAGAGACCCAGTACTTC	CARRRAGTTKETQYF	TRBJ2-5	TRBD2	.	TRBV6-1
TGTGCCAGCAATCAAGGGCCCGGGACAGCTTTCTATGGCTACACCTTC	CASNQGPGTAFYGYTF	TRBJ1-2	TRBD1	.	TRBV6-6
TGTGCCAGCAGTTCCCTCCAGGGCTACGAGCAGTACTTC	CASSSLQGYEQYF	TRBJ2-7	.	.	TRBV27
TGCGCCAGCAGCCAATCGGACAGTTCCACTGAAGCTTTCTTT	CASSQSDSSTEAFF	TRBJ1-1	.	.	TRBV4-1
TGTGCCAGTAGCGGGCGGGGCGACTACAATGAGCAGTTCTTC	CASSGRGDYNEQFF	TRBJ2-1	.	.	TRBV19
TGTGCCAGCAGTTACTCGGGGGGACAGGCCCCCACTGGCTACACCTTC	CASSYSGGQAPTGYTF	TRBJ1-2	TRBD1	.	TRBV6-5
TGTGCCAGCAGACGCGGGACTCCCAATGAGCAGTTCTTC	CASRRGTPNEQFF	TRBJ2-1	.	few	TRBV5-4
TGTGCCAGCAGTCTAGCGGTAGGCACAGATACGCAGTATTTT	CASSLAVGTDTQYF	TRBJ2-3	TRBD2	.	TRBV6-5
TGTGCCAGCAGTTTAATTGGGGAGAACTACGAGCAGTACTTC	CASSLIGENYEQYF	TRBJ2-7	.	.	TRBV7-2
TGTGCCAGCAGCGTGGGGACTACCTACGAGCAGTACTTC	CASSVGTTYEQYF	TRBJ2-7	TRBD2	.	TRBV9
TGTGCCAGCAGTTTCTCAAGCGGGCCCGGGGAGCTGTTTTTT	CASSFSSGPGELFF	TRBJ2-2	.	.	TRBV28
TGTGCAGCCGTCCTGAGAGGCTACACCTTC	CAAVLRGYTF	TRBJ1-2	.	.	TRBV27
TGTGCCAGCAGCCCCGCAGATGAGACCCAGTACTTC	CASSPADETQYF	TRBJ2-5	.	.	TRBV5-4
TGTGCCAGCAGCTGGACAGGCCACCCCCCAGATACGCAGTATTTT	CASSWTGHPPDTQYF	TRBJ2-3	TRBD1	.	TRBV14
TGTGCCAGCAGTCCTCCCGGGGACTATGGCTACACCTTC	CASSPPGDYGYTF	TRBJ1-2	.	.	TRBV4-2
TGTGCCAGCAGAGGACAGGGAAGTGGAAACACCATATATTTT	CASRGQGSGNTIYF	TRBJ1-3	TRBD1	.	TRBV9
TGTGCCAGTAGTCTTAGACAAATTAGGATAAAAAATCAGCCCCAGCATTTT	CASSLRQIRIKNQPQHF	TRBJ1-5	.	.	TRBV19
TGCGCCAGCAGCCAAGATCGGGCGGAGGGCTACGAGCAGTACTTC	CASSQDRAEGYEQYF	TRBJ2-7	.	.	TRBV4-3
TGCGCCAGCAGCTTGCTTTTATCCGGGACCGGGGAGCTGTTTTTT	CASSLLLSGTGELFF	TRBJ2-2	.	.	TRBV5-1
TGTGCCAGCAGTCAAGGACAGGGATTTGATGCAGGCTACGAGCAGTACTTC	CASSQGQGFDAGYEQYF	TRBJ2-7	TRBD1	.	TRBV2
TGTGCCAGCAGCTTAGGCGCAGGGGACCGAGATACGCAGTATTTT	CASSLGAGDRDTQYF	TRBJ2-3	.	.	TRBV11-2
TGTGCCAGCAGCTCTCGCGGCCCCGGCAATCAGCCCCAGCATTTT	CASSSRGPGNQPQHF	TRBJ1-5	.	once	TRBV7-9
TGTGCCAGTAGTATATCCCTCCTGACAGGGCCCCCCAGTACGCAGTATTTT	CASSISLLTGPPSTQYF	TRBJ2-3	TRBD1	once	TRBV19
TGCGCCAGCAGCTACCGGGACAGGGGGAACAATGAGCAGTTCTTC	CASSYRDRGNNEQFF	TRBJ2-1	TRBD1	.	TRBV5-1
TGTGCCAGTATAGGGGGCATCGAGCAGTTCTTC	CASIGGIEQFF	TRBJ2-1	TRBD1	.	TRBV19
TGTGCCAGCAGCTTGGTTCGGGGGGCCAAAAACATTCAGTACTTC	CASSLVRGAKNIQYF	TRBJ2-4	.	.	TRBV5-6